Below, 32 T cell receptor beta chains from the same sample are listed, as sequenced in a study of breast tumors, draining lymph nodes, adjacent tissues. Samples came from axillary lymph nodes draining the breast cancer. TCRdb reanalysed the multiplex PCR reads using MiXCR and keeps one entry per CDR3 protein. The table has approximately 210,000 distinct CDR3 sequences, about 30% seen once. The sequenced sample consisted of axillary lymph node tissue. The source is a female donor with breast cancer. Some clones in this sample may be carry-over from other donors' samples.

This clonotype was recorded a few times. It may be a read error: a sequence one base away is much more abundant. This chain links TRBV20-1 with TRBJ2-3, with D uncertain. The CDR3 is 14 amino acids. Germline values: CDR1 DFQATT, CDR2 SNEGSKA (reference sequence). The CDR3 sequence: CSARDSLTTATQYF. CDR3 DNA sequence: TGCAGTGCTAGAGATAGTCTAACAACAGCTACGCAGTATTTT.

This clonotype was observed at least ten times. The DNA for the CDR3 is TGTGCCAGCGTAATTGGGGGGGCAACTAATGAAAAACTGTTTTTT. Protein product: CASVIGGATNEKLFF. The chain carries TRBV28 and TRBJ1-4; D is possibly TRBD1 (5 bases). V was pared by 8 bases and J by 0 bases, with 13 bases between. Germline CDR1 is MDHEN and CDR2 is SYDVKM. The CDR3 consists of 15 residues.

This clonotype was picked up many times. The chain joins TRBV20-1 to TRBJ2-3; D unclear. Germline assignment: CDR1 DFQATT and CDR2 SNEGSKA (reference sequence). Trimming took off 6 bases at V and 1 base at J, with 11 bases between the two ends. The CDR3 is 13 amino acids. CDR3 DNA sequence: TGCAGTGCCCCCCCCAGCGGCACAGATACGCAGTATTTT. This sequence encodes CSAPPSGTDTQYF.

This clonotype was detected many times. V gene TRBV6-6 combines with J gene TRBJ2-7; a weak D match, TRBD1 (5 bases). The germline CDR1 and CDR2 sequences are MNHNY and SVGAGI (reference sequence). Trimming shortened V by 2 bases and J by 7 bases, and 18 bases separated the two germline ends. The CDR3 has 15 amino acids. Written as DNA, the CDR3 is TGTGCCAGCAGTTACAACGGATTAGGGGCGACAGAGCAGTACTTC. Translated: CASSYNGLGATEQYF.

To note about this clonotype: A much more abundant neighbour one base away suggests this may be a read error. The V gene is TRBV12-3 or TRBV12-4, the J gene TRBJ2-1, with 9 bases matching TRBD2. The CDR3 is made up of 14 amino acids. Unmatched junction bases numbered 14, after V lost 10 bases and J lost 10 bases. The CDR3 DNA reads TGTGCCATAAACAGCGGGACTAGCAGGCGAGAGCAGTTCTTC. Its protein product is CAINSGTSRREQFF.

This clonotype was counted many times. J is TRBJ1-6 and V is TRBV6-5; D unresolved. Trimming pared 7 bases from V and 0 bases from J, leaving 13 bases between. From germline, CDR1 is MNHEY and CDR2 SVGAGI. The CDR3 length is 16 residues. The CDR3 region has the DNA TGTGCCAGCACACACGGTGGGAGCTCCTATAATTCACCCCTCCACTTT. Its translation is CASTHGGSSYNSPLHF.

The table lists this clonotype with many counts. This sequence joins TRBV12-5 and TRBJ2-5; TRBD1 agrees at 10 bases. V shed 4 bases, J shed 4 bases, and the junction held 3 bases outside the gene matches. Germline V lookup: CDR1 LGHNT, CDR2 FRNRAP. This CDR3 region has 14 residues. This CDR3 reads CASGSGQGRETQYF. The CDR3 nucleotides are TGTGCTAGTGGTTCGGGACAGGGGAGAGAGACCCAGTACTTC.

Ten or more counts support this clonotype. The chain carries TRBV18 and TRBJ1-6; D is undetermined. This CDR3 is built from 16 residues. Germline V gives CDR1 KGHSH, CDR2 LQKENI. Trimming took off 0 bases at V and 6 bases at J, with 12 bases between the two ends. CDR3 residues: CASSPPVGRGNSPLHF. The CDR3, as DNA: TGTGCCAGCTCACCACCGGTGGGTCGGGGTAATTCACCCCTCCACTTT.

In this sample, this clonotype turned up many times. CDR3 residues: CASKVGGYAGELFF. CDR3 sequence (DNA): TGTGCCAGCAAGGTAGGGGGGTACGCCGGGGAGCTGTTTTTT. The chain is built from TRBV11-3 and TRBJ2-2; D possibly matches TRBD1 or TRBD2 (6 bases each). From germline, CDR1 is SGHNT and CDR2 YENEEA. V lost 7 bases, J lost 6 bases, and 15 bases lay in between. The CDR3 sequence is 14 residues long.

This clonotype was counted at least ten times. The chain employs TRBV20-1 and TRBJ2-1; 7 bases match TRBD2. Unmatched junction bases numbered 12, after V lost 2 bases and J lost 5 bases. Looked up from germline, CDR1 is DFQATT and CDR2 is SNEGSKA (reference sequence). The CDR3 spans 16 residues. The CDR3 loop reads CSARPRRAGVHNEQFF. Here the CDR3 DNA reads TGCAGTGCTAGACCCCGGAGGGCGGGAGTTCACAATGAGCAGTTCTTC.

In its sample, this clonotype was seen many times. The DNA for the CDR3 is TGTGCCAGCAGCCAAGGGGTAGGGACTGAAGCTTTCTTT. This encodes CASSQGVGTEAFF. The rearrangement uses TRBV4-2 and TRBJ1-1; no firm D call. Germline CDR1 LGHNA, CDR2 YNFKEQ. Between the trimmed V and J ends, which lost 1 base and 5 bases, there was a span of 8 bases. This CDR3 is 13 amino acids long.

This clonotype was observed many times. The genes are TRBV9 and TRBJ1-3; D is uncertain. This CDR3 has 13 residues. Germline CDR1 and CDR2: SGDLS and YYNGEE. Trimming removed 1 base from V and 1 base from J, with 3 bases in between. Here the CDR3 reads CASSVQSGNTIYF. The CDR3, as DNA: TGTGCCAGCAGCGTACAGTCTGGAAACACCATATATTTT.

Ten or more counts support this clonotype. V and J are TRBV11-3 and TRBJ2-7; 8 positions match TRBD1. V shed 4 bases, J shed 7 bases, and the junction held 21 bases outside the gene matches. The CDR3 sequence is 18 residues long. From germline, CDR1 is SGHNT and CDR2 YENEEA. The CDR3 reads CASSSGIRSNRGTREQYF. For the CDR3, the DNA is TGTGCCAGCAGCTCCGGTATTCGTTCGAACAGGGGGACTCGTGAGCAGTACTTC.

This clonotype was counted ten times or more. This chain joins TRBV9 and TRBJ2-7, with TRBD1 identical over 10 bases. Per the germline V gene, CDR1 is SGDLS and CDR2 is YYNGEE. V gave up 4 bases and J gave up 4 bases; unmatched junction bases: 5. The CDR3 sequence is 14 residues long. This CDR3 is CASSTGTGVYEQYF. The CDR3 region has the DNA TGTGCCAGCAGCACGGGGACAGGGGTTTACGAGCAGTACTTC.

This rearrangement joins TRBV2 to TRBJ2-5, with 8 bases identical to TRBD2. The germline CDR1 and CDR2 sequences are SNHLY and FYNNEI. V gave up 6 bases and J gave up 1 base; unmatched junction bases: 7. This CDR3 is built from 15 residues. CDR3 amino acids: CASRLSGGTQETQYF. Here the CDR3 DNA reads TGTGCCAGCAGATTGAGCGGGGGTACCCAAGAGACCCAGTACTTC.

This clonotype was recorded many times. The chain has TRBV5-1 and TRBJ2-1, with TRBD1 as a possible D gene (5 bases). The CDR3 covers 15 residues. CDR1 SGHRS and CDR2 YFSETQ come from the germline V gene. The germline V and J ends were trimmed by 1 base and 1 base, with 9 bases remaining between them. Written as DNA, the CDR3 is TGCGCCAGCAGCTTGATGCAGGGTTCCTACAATGAGCAGTTCTTC. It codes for CASSLMQGSYNEQFF.

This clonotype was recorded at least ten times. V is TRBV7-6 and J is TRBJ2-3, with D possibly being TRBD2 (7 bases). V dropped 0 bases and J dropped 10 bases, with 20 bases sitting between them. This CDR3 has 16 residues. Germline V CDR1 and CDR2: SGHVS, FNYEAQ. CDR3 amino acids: CASSLAGAGVGAAQYF. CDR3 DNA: TGTGCCAGCAGCTTAGCAGGCGCGGGAGTGGGGGCTGCGCAGTATTTT.

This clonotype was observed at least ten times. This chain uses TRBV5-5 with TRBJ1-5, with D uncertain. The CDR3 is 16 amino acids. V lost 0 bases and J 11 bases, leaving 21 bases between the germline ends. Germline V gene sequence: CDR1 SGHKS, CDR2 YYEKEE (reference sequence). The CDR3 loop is CASSLAGAGGWGSQHF. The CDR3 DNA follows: TGTGCCAGCAGCTTGGCTGGAGCAGGCGGTTGGGGATCCCAGCATTTT.

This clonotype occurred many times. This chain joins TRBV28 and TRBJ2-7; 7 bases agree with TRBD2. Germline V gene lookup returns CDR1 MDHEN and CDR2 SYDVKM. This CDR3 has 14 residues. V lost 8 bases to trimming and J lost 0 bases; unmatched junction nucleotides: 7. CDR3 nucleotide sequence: TGTGCCAGCGGCCGGGACTATTACTCCTACGAGCAGTACTTC. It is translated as CASGRDYYSYEQYF.

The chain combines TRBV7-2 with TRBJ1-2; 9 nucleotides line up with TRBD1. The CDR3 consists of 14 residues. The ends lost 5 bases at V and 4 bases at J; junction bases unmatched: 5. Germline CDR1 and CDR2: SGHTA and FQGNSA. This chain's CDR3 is CASSEGQGIYGYTF. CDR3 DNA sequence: TGTGCCAGCAGCGAGGGACAGGGCATCTATGGCTACACCTTC.

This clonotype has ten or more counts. The CDR3 spells CASRRAYQGEKLFF. CDR3 in DNA: TGTGCCAGCAGGAGAGCGTACCAGGGAGAAAAACTGTTTTTT. The chain couples TRBV2 to TRBJ1-4; tentatively, D is TRBD1 (5 bases). Trimming stripped 6 bases from V and 8 bases from J, with 16 bases between. The CDR3 consists of 14 residues. Per germline, CDR1 SNHLY and CDR2 FYNNEI.

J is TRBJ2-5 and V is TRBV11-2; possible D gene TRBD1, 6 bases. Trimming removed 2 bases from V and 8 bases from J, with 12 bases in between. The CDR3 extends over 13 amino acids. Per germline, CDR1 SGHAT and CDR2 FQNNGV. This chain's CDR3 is CASSLNPGATQYF. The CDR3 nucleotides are TGTGCCAGCAGCTTAAACCCAGGGGCCACCCAGTACTTC.

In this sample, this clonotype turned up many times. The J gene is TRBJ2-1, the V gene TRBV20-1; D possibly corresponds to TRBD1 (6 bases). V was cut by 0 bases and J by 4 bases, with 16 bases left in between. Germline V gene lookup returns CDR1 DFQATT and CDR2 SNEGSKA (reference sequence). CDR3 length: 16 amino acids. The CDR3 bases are TGCAGTGCTAGAGATACCTCACAGGGCCGTTACAATGAGCAGTTCTTC. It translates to CSARDTSQGRYNEQFF.

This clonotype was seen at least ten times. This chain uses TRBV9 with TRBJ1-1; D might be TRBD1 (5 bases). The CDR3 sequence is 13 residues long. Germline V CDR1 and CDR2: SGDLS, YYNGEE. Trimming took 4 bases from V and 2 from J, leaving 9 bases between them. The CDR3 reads CASSQGQNTEAFF. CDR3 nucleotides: TGTGCCAGCAGCCAAGGACAAAACACTGAAGCTTTCTTT.

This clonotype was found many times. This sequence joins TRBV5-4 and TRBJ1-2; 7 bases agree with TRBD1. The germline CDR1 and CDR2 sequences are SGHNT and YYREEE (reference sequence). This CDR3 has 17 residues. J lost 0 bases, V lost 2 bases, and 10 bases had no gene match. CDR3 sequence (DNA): TGTGCCAGCAGCTTTCAACCAACGGGACAGTCTAACTATGGCTACACCTTC. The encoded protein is CASSFQPTGQSNYGYTF.

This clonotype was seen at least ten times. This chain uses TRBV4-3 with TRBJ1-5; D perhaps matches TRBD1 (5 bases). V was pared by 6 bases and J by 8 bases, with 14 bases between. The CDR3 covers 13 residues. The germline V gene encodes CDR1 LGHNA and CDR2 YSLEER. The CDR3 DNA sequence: TGCGCCAGCAGTCTAGGGGTTACGGAGCCCCAGCATTTT. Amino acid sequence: CASSLGVTEPQHF.

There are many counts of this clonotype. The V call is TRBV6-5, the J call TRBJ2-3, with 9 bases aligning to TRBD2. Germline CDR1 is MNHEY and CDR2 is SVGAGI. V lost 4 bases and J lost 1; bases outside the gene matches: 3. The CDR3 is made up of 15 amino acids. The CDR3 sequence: CASSFRLAGTDTQYF. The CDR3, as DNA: TGTGCCAGCAGTTTCCGACTAGCGGGCACAGATACGCAGTATTTT.

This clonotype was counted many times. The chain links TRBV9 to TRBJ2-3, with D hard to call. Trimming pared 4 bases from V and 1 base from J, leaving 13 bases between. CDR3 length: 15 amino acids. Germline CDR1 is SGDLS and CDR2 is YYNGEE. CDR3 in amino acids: CASSLRRSGTDTQYF. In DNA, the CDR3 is TGTGCCAGCAGCCTTAGACGGAGCGGCACAGATACGCAGTATTTT.

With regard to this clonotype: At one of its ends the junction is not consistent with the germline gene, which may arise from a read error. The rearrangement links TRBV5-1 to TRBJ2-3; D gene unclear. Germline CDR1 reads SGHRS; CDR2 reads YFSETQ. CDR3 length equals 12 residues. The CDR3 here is CASSQSTDTHYF. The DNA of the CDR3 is TGCGCCAGCAGCCAAAGCACAGATACGCACTATTTT.

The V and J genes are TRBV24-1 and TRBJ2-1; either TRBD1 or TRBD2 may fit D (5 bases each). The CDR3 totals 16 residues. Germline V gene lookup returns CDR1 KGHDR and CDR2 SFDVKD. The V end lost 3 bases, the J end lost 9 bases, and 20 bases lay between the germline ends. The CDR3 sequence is CATSDLGTGGFGEQFF. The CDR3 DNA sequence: TGTGCCACCAGTGATCTCGGGACCGGCGGCTTCGGTGAGCAGTTCTTC.

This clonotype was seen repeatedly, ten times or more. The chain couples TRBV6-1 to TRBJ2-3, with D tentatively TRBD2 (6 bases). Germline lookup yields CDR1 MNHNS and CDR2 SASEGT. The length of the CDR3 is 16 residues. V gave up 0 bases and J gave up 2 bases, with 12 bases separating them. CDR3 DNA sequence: TGTGCCAGCAGTGAAGCGTGGGAGGTCTACACAGATACGCAGTATTTT. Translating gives CASSEAWEVYTDTQYF.

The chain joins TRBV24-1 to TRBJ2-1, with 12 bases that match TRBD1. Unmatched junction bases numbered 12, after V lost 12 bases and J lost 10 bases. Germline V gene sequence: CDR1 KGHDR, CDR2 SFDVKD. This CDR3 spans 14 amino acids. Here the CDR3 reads CAAVRGQGAEEQFF. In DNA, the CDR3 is TGTGCCGCCGTCCGGGGACAGGGGGCTGAGGAGCAGTTCTTC.